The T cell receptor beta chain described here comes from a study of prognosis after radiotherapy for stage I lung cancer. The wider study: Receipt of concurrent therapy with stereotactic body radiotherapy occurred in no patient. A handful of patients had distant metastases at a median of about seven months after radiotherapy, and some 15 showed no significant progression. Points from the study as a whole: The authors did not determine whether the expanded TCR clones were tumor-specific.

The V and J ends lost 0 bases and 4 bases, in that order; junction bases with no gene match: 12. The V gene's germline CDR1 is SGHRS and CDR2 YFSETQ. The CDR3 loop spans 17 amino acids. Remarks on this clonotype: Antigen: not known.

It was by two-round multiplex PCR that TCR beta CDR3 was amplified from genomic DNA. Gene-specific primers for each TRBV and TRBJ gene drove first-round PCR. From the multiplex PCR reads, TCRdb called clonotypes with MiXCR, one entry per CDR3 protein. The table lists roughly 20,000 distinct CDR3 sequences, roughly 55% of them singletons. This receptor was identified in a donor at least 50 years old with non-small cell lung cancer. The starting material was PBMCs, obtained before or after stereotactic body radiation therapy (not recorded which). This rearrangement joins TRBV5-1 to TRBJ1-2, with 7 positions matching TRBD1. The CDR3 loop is CASSLGIDRAITYGYTF. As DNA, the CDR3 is TGCGCCAGCAGCTTGGGGATCGACAGGGCTATAACCTATGGCTACACCTTC.